This TCR beta chain was profiled in a study of cytomegalovirus exposure and HLA in healthy donors. For the study at large: Unique TCRs numbering some 80 million, obtained from HLA-typed donors, made up an early data release.

Germline V gene sequence: CDR1 MDHEN, CDR2 SYDVKM. The CDR3 runs 17 residues. J was trimmed by 2 bases and V by 3 bases; bases with no gene match: 11. This clone was detected once. The antigen is unknown. Vbeta (60) and Jbeta (13) primers were used in the PCR. This table comes from immunoSEQ multiplex PCR, and its TCRdb copy is limited to in-frame clones, with some not included. Of some 98,000 clones in the sample, roughly 70% were seen once. Whole-study findings and limits: Differences between HLA loci emerged in a later analysis of TCR association rates, with DRB1 most and HLA-C fewest. In a later analysis, CMV-associated beta chains were mostly HLA-associated, it appeared.

The chain recombines TRBV28 with TRBJ2-7, with 9 bases fitting TRBD2. The sample consisted of PBMCs. The clonotype was recovered from a man aged 50 to 59 in good health and CMV-seronegative. CDR3 sequence: CASSFGLAGLIPYEQYF. CDR3 nucleotides: TGTGCCAGCAGTTTCGGGCTAGCGGGACTTATCCCCTACGAGCAGTACTTC.